Detailed here is one T cell receptor beta chain. What it binds is unknown. This CDR3 has 16 residues. It was with a sample-barcoded 5' primer and a J-beta primer mix that a second PCR of about 6 to 12 cycles was run. MiXCR, applied by TCRdb to the 5' RACE reads, yields one record per CDR3 protein. The repertoire holds 550,000 to 600,000 distinct CDR3 sequences, 25% to 30% seen once, with less than 20% in the top ten. The sample belongs to a study of blood T cells in healthy people across ages. Study conclusions and caveats: Age advanced and TCR beta diversity per million T cells fell, roughly linearly.

This receptor was obtained from a woman aged 70-85 years in good health. Material for sequencing was blood. This sequence joins TRBV21-1 and TRBJ2-7; no check of the table's D call, TRBD2, against the DNA was made. TRBV21-1 is a pseudogene segment. This chain's CDR3 is CASTQAERTVSYEQYF. CDR3 sequence (DNA): TGTGCCAGCACGCAAGCGGAAAGGACTGTCTCCTACGAGCAGTACTTC.